A selection of T cell receptor beta chains follows, all from one sample in a study of T-cell reconstitution after alpha-beta-depleted transplantation in children. Using its own MiXCR run on the PCR reads, TCRdb lists one record per CDR3 protein. This sample yields 490,000 or so distinct CDR3 sequences, of which around 12% are seen a single time; around 6.1% belongs to the top ten. The material sequenced was PBMCs from the stem cell graft donor, taken from the stem cell graft. All receptors come from a human donor who donated a stem cell graft to a child with combined immunodeficiency. The CDR3 runs from the conserved cysteine through the conserved F or W. The D gene is left open where the match is weak. Expanded clones are given a class, and other clones once, few, many or no size at all.

D,length,V,J,size,CDR3,DNA
.,13,TRBV25-1,TRBJ2-7,.,CASSDRRSYEQYF,TGTGCCAGCAGTGACCGACGGTCCTACGAGCAGTACTTC
.,16,TRBV7-6,TRBJ2-1,many,CASSLALGGLNNEQFF,TGTGCCAGCAGCTTAGCGCTGGGTGGTCTAAACAATGAGCAGTTCTTC
.,12,TRBV12-3/TRBV12-4,TRBJ1-1,many,CASSPDNTEAFF,TGTGCCAGCAGTCCCGATAACACTGAAGCTTTCTTT
.,16,TRBV12-3/TRBV12-4,TRBJ2-2,few,CASSLAEFANTGELFF,TGTGCCAGCAGTTTAGCGGAGTTCGCGAACACCGGGGAGCTGTTTTTT
.,13,TRBV6-6,TRBJ2-2,.,CASNDGDAGELFF,TGTGCCAGCAACGATGGGGACGCCGGGGAGCTGTTTTTT
.,15,TRBV27,TRBJ2-5,.,CASSLIQGRQETQYF,TGTGCCAGCAGTTTGATTCAGGGTCGGCAAGAGACCCAGTACTTC
.,14,TRBV6-2/TRBV6-3,TRBJ2-3,few,CASSYGGEADTQYF,TGTGCCAGCAGTTACGGAGGGGAGGCAGATACGCAGTATTTT
.,16,TRBV12-3/TRBV12-4,TRBJ1-2,few,CASSLRVQAPNYGYTF,TGTGCCAGCAGTCTTAGGGTGCAAGCCCCTAACTATGGCTACACCTTC
TRBD2,16,TRBV28,TRBJ2-5,.,CASSPLLAGVEVTQYF,TGTGCCAGCAGCCCCCTCCTAGCGGGGGTCGAAGTGACCCAGTACTTC
.,12,TRBV11-1,TRBJ2-7,many,CASSPSVYEQYF,TGTGCCAGCAGCCCCTCGGTCTACGAGCAGTACTTC
.,16,TRBV7-6,TRBJ2-7,.,CASSLATGTPSYEQYF,TGTGCCAGCAGCTTAGCGACCGGGACGCCCTCCTACGAGCAGTACTTC
TRBD1,14,TRBV30,TRBJ2-7,many,CAWSVGDSLGEQYF,TGTGCCTGGAGTGTAGGGGACAGTCTGGGGGAGCAGTACTTC
.,15,TRBV12-3/TRBV12-4,TRBJ2-7,many,CASSRDGPDTYEQYF,TGTGCCAGCAGTCGGGACGGTCCGGATACCTACGAGCAGTACTTC
.,13,TRBV12-3/TRBV12-4,TRBJ1-5,many,CASSLTEYQPQHF,TGTGCCAGCAGTCTTACAGAGTATCAGCCCCAGCATTTT
.,13,TRBV7-9,TRBJ2-7,.,CASSLWFSYEQYF,TGTGCCAGCAGCTTATGGTTCTCCTACGAGCAGTACTTC
TRBD1,15,TRBV6-1,TRBJ2-7,few,CASRAGDSTIYEQYF,TGTGCCAGCAGGGCCGGGGACAGTACTATCTACGAGCAGTACTTC
.,11,TRBV30,TRBJ1-4,few,CAWSPNEKLFF,TGTGCCTGGAGTCCGAATGAAAAACTGTTTTTT
.,13,TRBV20-1,TRBJ2-7,.,CSAKTGNLDEQYF,TGCAGTGCCAAAACAGGGAATCTCGACGAGCAGTACTTC
TRBD1,14,TRBV4-1,TRBJ2-7,many,CASSQGDSSYEQYF,TGCGCCAGCAGCCAGGGGGACAGTTCCTACGAGCAGTACTTC
.,13,TRBV7-7,TRBJ1-1,many,CASSLQQNTEAFF,TGTGCTAGCAGCTTACAGCAGAACACTGAAGCTTTCTTT
.,15,TRBV2,TRBJ2-5,.,CASRDNEWGEETQYF,TGTGCCAGCAGGGACAACGAGTGGGGAGAAGAGACCCAGTACTTC
TRBD2,18,TRBV12-3/TRBV12-4,TRBJ2-5,.,CASSTGTSGIGAQETQYF,TGTGCCAGCAGCACCGGGACTAGCGGGATAGGGGCCCAAGAGACCCAGTACTTC
.,16,TRBV28,TRBJ1-3,few,CASSSVDTYSGNTIYF,TGTGCCAGCAGTTCCGTGGACACATACTCTGGAAACACCATATATTTT
TRBD2,17,TRBV4-1,TRBJ2-3,.,CASSQGLAEGSTDTQYF,TGCGCCAGCAGCCAAGGACTAGCGGAGGGGAGCACAGATACGCAGTATTTT
.,15,TRBV27,TRBJ1-2,few,CASTPSTGGRNGYTF,TGTGCCAGCACTCCGTCGACGGGGGGGAGGAATGGCTACACCTTC